The 25 T cell receptor beta chains given below trace back to one sample, sequenced in a study of blood T cell repertoires in COVID-19. TCRdb keeps only in-frame clones here, not all; method: immunoSEQ multiplex PCR. The sample holds fewer than 70,000 clones, 78% seen once. The sample comprised peripheral blood. The receptors come from a human donor in a cohort sampled during active COVID-19.

J is TRBJ2-7 and V is TRBV24-1; D not certain. Deletions cut 3 bases from V and 3 bases from J, with 11 bases between. Per germline, CDR1 KGHDR and CDR2 SFDVKD. The length of the CDR3 is 14 residues. The CDR3 sequence is CATSDTRRSYEQYF. The CDR3 coding sequence is TGTGCCACCAGTGATACGAGACGGAGCTACGAGCAGTACTTC.

The rearrangement uses TRBV7-9 and TRBJ2-7; 10 bases align to TRBD2. Germline trimming cut 4 bases from V and 0 bases from J; bases unmatched to any gene: 12. This CDR3 is built from 18 residues. Per germline, CDR1 SEHNR and CDR2 FQNEAQ (reference sequence). The CDR3: CASSSGTSAGSSSYEQYF. CDR3 sequence (DNA): TGTGCCAGCAGCTCCGGGACTAGCGCGGGATCTAGCTCCTACGAGCAGTACTTC.

The chain uses TRBV30 and TRBJ2-2; 9 bases agree with TRBD2. The germline V gene encodes CDR1 GTSNPN and CDR2 SVGIG (reference sequence). Trimming cost V 3 bases and J 5 bases; bases outside gene matches: 7. This CDR3 contains 15 residues. As DNA, the CDR3 is TGTGCCTGGAGCGCCCTAGCGGGAAGGACCGGGGAGCTGTTTTTT. Translating gives CAWSALAGRTGELFF.

CDR3 in amino acids: CASSRTSGSYEQYF. The CDR3 DNA is TGTGCCAGCAGCCGGACTAGCGGGAGCTACGAGCAGTACTTC. The rearrangement uses TRBV3-1 (or the pseudogene TRBV3-2) and TRBJ2-7, with 13 bases matching TRBD2. The CDR3 loop spans 14 amino acids. V was pared by 4 bases and J by 3 bases, with 0 bases of the junction left unmatched. Germline CDR1 and CDR2: LGHDT and YNNKEL (reference sequence).

J is TRBJ1-1 and V is TRBV6-5; weak D call: TRBD1 (6 bases). CDR3 length: 13 amino acids. V dropped 6 bases and J dropped 1 base, with 9 bases sitting between them. Germline V gives CDR1 MNHEY, CDR2 SVGAGI. The CDR3 region is CASRTQGNTEAFF. CDR3 coding DNA: TGTGCCAGCAGGACACAGGGGAACACTGAAGCTTTCTTT.

V usage is TRBV6-1 and J usage is TRBJ2-5; 10 bases are shared with TRBD1. This CDR3 region has 14 residues. Trimming at V came to 2 bases and at J to 5 bases, leaving 2 bases not matched to a gene. Per the germline V gene, CDR1 is MNHNS and CDR2 is SASEGT. The CDR3 loop is CASSEQGQGETQYF. CDR3 DNA: TGTGCCAGCAGTGAACAGGGACAGGGGGAGACCCAGTACTTC.

CDR3: CASSFGTGSNTEAFF. The DNA of the CDR3 is TGTGCCAGCAGTTTTGGGACAGGTTCGAACACTGAAGCTTTCTTT. The chain joins TRBV27 to TRBJ1-1, with 8 bases matching TRBD1. This CDR3 region has 15 residues. The germline V gene encodes CDR1 MNHEY and CDR2 SMNVEV (reference sequence). V was clipped by 3 bases and J by 1 base; unmatched bases: 4.

The chain uses TRBV30 and TRBJ1-6; D possibly corresponds to TRBD1 (5 bases). Germline values: CDR1 GTSNPN, CDR2 SVGIG (reference sequence). The CDR3 sequence is 16 residues long. Trimming cost V 0 bases and J 8 bases, with 17 bases left between them. The CDR3 region has the DNA TGTGCCTGGAGTGTACTGGGGACTCCTATGGATTCACCCCTCCACTTT. Encoded protein: CAWSVLGTPMDSPLHF.

The rearrangement links TRBV21-1 to TRBJ2-7; TRBD1, the table's D call, lacks a check against the DNA. TRBV21-1 is assigned pseudogene status. The CDR3 is 18 residues long. CDR3: CASSKPPPTGRSSYEQYF. The CDR3, as DNA: TGTGCCAGCAGCAAACCCCCCCCGACAGGGCGAAGCTCCTACGAGCAGTACTTC.

The chain combines TRBV27 with TRBJ2-7, with 8 bases identical to TRBD1. From germline, CDR1 is MNHEY and CDR2 SMNVEV (reference sequence). The V gene end was trimmed by 5 bases and the J gene end by 2 bases; junction bases not matched to a gene: 11. This CDR3 is 16 amino acids long. The CDR3: CASSQSWQGATYEQYF. In DNA, the CDR3 is TGTGCCAGCAGTCAGAGTTGGCAGGGGGCAACCTACGAGCAGTACTTC.

The chain recombines TRBV19 with TRBJ1-1; TRBD1 might be the D (6 bases). The germline V and J ends were trimmed by 6 bases and 5 bases, with 19 bases remaining between them. Germline CDR1 reads LNHDA; CDR2 reads SQIVND (reference sequence). The CDR3 has 15 amino acids. The CDR3 loop is CASSPGQHPGTEAFF. The CDR3 bases are TGTGCCAGTAGCCCGGGACAACACCCAGGGACTGAAGCTTTCTTT.

The chain links TRBV14 to TRBJ2-7, with TRBD2 matching 9 bases. Germline V CDR1 and CDR2: SGHDN, FVKESK. The V and J ends lost 4 bases and 5 bases, in that order; junction bases with no gene match: 6. This CDR3 region has 14 residues. CDR3 coding DNA: TGTGCCAGCAGCCCGATTAGCGGGAGACACGAGCAGTACTTC. This translates into CASSPISGRHEQYF.

This clone was counted once. J is TRBJ2-7 and V is TRBV27; a weak D match, TRBD1 (5 bases). V lost 2 bases and J lost 3, with 5 bases in between. There are 12 residues in the CDR3. Germline-derived CDR1 and CDR2 are MNHEY and SMNVEV (reference sequence). CDR3 sequence (DNA): TGTGCCAGCAGTTTAAGGGGCTACGAGCAGTACTTC. Protein product: CASSLRGYEQYF.

The gene calls are TRBV28 and TRBJ2-7; D is possibly TRBD2 (5 bases). The V end was cut by 2 bases, the J end by 2 bases, with 13 bases between. The CDR3 runs 15 residues. Germline CDR1 MDHEN, CDR2 SYDVKM. The CDR3 coding sequence is TGTGCCAGCAGTTTAGTACGAGGGAACGCCTACGAGCAGTACTTC. It codes for CASSLVRGNAYEQYF.

The rearrangement links TRBV28 to TRBJ2-7; 7 bases match TRBD1. V lost 5 bases, J lost 5 bases, and 9 bases stayed unmatched. Germline V gene data show CDR1 as MDHEN and CDR2 as SYDVKM. The CDR3 is 14 amino acids. CDR3: CASSPLTGVHEQYF. In DNA form, the CDR3 reads TGTGCCAGCAGTCCCCTCACAGGGGTCCACGAGCAGTACTTC.

The chain uses TRBV7-2 and TRBJ2-7; 8 nucleotides agree with TRBD2. There are 15 residues in the CDR3. The junction had 5 bases not matched to a gene; V was cut back by 3 bases and J by 1 base. Per the germline V gene, CDR1 is SGHTA and CDR2 is FQGNSA. The CDR3 here is CASSFSSGGSYEQYF. The DNA for the CDR3 is TGTGCCAGCAGCTTCTCCAGCGGGGGTTCCTACGAGCAGTACTTC.

V gene TRBV12-2 combines with J gene TRBJ1-2; the table's D gene call, TRBD1, was not cross checked with the DNA. TRBV12-2 is a documented pseudogene. CDR3 length: 15 residues. As DNA, the CDR3 is TGTGCAAGTCGCTTAGGTCCCTGGACAGGGAGTGGCTACACCTTC. Protein product: CASRLGPWTGSGYTF.

The chain employs TRBV5-1 and TRBJ1-1; TRBD1 aligns across 8 bases. Germline V gene sequence: CDR1 SGHRS, CDR2 YFSETQ. J gave up 10 bases and V 1 base, and 12 bases lay outside the gene matches. This CDR3 is built from 15 residues. CDR3 residues: CASSLSQPQGAGAFF. The CDR3 nucleotides are TGCGCCAGCAGCTTGTCCCAGCCGCAGGGGGCGGGAGCTTTCTTT.

The chain carries TRBV10-3 and TRBJ2-1; TRBD2 aligns across 9 bases. The CDR3 has 17 amino acids. V lost 0 bases and J lost 5; bases outside the gene matches: 8. The germline V gene encodes CDR1 ENHRY and CDR2 SYGVKD. The CDR3 DNA sequence: TGTGCCATCAGTGAGTCGGTAGCTAGCGGGGACCACAATGAGCAGTTCTTC. Translated, it gives CAISESVASGDHNEQFF.

This clone was detected once. The genes are TRBV4-1 and TRBJ2-7, with D possibly being TRBD2 (6 bases). Per germline, CDR1 MGHRA and CDR2 YSYEKL. Trimming removed 0 bases from V and 5 bases from J, with 14 bases in between. This CDR3 comprises 15 residues. Written as DNA, the CDR3 is TGCGCCAGCAGCCAAGATTTCCTAGCGATGGACGAGCAGTACTTC. As protein: CASSQDFLAMDEQYF.

This chain links TRBV27 with TRBJ1-6, with a weak D call TRBD1 (5 bases). V lost 1 base to trimming and J lost 6 bases, with 25 bases between them. Germline CDR1 reads MNHEY; CDR2 reads SMNVEV (reference sequence). CDR3 length equals 20 residues. This CDR3 reads CASSLYISPPGQGRNSPLHF. CDR3 nucleotides: TGTGCCAGCAGTTTATATATATCACCGCCGGGCCAGGGCCGTAATTCACCCCTCCACTTT.

This sequence joins TRBV6-5 and TRBJ2-7; 11 bases map to TRBD2. The CDR3 is made up of 14 amino acids. V was clipped by 6 bases and J by 3 bases; unmatched bases: 4. The germline gives CDR1 MNHEY, CDR2 SVGAGI. The CDR3 spells CASSRLAGIYEQYF. The CDR3 DNA sequence: TGTGCCAGCAGCCGACTAGCGGGGATCTACGAGCAGTACTTC.

The chain employs TRBV5-1 and TRBJ1-4, with unresolved D. The CDR3 spans 16 residues. V shed 4 bases and J shed 5 bases, with 18 bases lying between them. Germline V CDR1 and CDR2: SGHRS, YFSETQ. CDR3 DNA sequence: TGCGCCAGCAGCGCCGGCCAAACCTCGACAAATGAAAAACTGTTTTTT. Its translation: CASSAGQTSTNEKLFF.

The rearrangement uses TRBV10-3 and TRBJ1-5; tentatively, D is TRBD1 (6 bases). V gave up 8 bases and J gave up 4 bases, with 15 bases separating them. The CDR3 is 14 residues long. Germline CDR1 ENHRY, CDR2 SYGVKD. In DNA form, the CDR3 reads TGTGCCATCGGTGGGGGGCTTGGTAATCAGCCCCAGCATTTT. Protein product: CAIGGGLGNQPQHF.

This clone showed up just a few times. This sequence joins TRBV30 and TRBJ1-1; possible D gene TRBD1, 5 bases. Germline assignment: CDR1 GTSNPN and CDR2 SVGIG (reference sequence). Trimming pared 1 base from V and 6 bases from J, leaving 12 bases between. CDR3 length equals 13 residues. The chain's CDR3 is CAWSGYTGAEAFF. CDR3 nucleotide sequence: TGTGCCTGGAGTGGATACACGGGGGCTGAAGCTTTCTTT.